These 17 T cell receptor beta chains originate from one sample sequenced in a study of shared clonotypes between healthy human individuals. Terminally differentiated effector memory CD45RA+ cells were left out of the naive CD8 fraction, which was CD45RO-negative and positively selected for CCR7. Assay used: immunoSEQ multiplex PCR; TCRdb lists only in-frame clones, some missing. The sample has about 2 million clones, about 95% seen once. Sequencing was performed on naive CD8+ T cells sorted from blood. The receptor source for this set is a man between 18 and 35 years old in good health.

The chain links TRBV27 to TRBJ1-3; 10 nucleotides match TRBD1. Per the germline V gene, CDR1 is MNHEY and CDR2 is SMNVEV (reference sequence). The CDR3 consists of 15 residues. Losses at the gene ends were 5 bases for V and 8 bases for J; bases not matched to a gene: 9. CDR3 sequence: CASSPDRQGAYTIYF. The CDR3 nucleotides read TGTGCCAGCAGTCCGGACCGACAGGGGGCATACACCATATATTTT.

The genes are TRBV10-3 and TRBJ1-1; D possibly corresponds to TRBD1 (5 bases). V shed 5 bases and J shed 5 bases, with 21 bases lying between them. The length of the CDR3 is 16 residues. Germline V lookup: CDR1 ENHRY, CDR2 SYGVKD. CDR3 in amino acids: CAISPTPLGERTEAFF. The CDR3 bases are TGTGCCATCAGTCCGACTCCACTAGGGGAAAGGACTGAAGCTTTCTTT.

This clone was recorded a few times. The chain carries TRBV28 and TRBJ2-7, with 8 bases lining up with TRBD1. Germline V gene lookup returns CDR1 MDHEN and CDR2 SYDVKM. CDR3 length equals 14 residues. The J segment lost 3 bases and the V segment lost 8 bases, leaving 9 bases of the junction unmatched. CDR3 region: CASSAGGPGYEQYF. CDR3 DNA: TGTGCCAGCTCTGCAGGGGGCCCGGGCTACGAGCAGTACTTC.

This clone was seen a few times. The chain uses TRBV27 and TRBJ1-6, with D possibly matching TRBD1 (5 bases). Trimming removed 7 bases at V and 17 bases at J, with 21 bases between. Germline assignment: CDR1 MNHEY and CDR2 SMNVEV (reference sequence). The CDR3 extends over 13 amino acids. The CDR3: CASTRPRGPEVHF. The CDR3 bases are TGTGCCAGCACCCGACCGCGGGGCCCGGAGGTCCACTTT.

The V and J genes are TRBV7-9 and TRBJ2-5, with a weak D call TRBD1 (6 bases). Looked up from germline, CDR1 is SEHNR and CDR2 is FQNEAQ (reference sequence). The CDR3 contains 16 residues. V gave up 5 bases and J gave up 5 bases, with 21 bases separating them. CDR3 region: CASSPTGPWGIETQYF. The CDR3, as DNA: TGTGCCAGCAGCCCTACAGGGCCCTGGGGGATTGAGACCCAGTACTTC.

As for this clone: In the same sample, other DNA sequences code for this CDR3. The V and J genes are TRBV5-6 and TRBJ1-5, with TRBD1 matching over 7 bases. The length of the CDR3 is 15 residues. CDR1 and CDR2 from the germline V gene are SGHDT and YYEEEE. J gave up 1 base and V 3 bases, and 4 bases lay outside the gene matches. This CDR3 reads CASSYGTVSNQPQHF. DNA for the CDR3: TGTGCCAGCAGCTACGGGACAGTCAGCAATCAGCCCCAGCATTTT.

Comment on this clone: One end of the junction fails to match germline, which may point to a read error. The V call is TRBV7-9, the J call TRBJ1-1; a weak D match, TRBD1 (5 bases). CDR3 size: 14 residues. Germline V gene sequence: CDR1 SEHNR, CDR2 FQNEAQ (reference sequence). The chain's CDR3 is CASILGDIGTEAFF. The CDR3 DNA follows: TGTGCCAGCATCTTAGGGGATATCGGCACTGAAGCTTTCTTT.

The chain has TRBV9 and TRBJ1-1; D is perhaps TRBD1 (5 bases). This CDR3 is built from 16 residues. Trimming stripped 0 bases from V and 1 base from J, with 13 bases between. Germline V lookup: CDR1 SGDLS, CDR2 YYNGEE. The CDR3: CASSVGRDSPNTEAFF. CDR3 in DNA: TGTGCCAGCAGCGTAGGGCGCGACAGTCCGAACACTGAAGCTTTCTTT.

The J gene is TRBJ2-2, the V gene TRBV10-1; 9 nucleotides match TRBD1. J gave up 3 bases and V 4 bases, and 12 bases lay outside the gene matches. Germline CDR1 and CDR2: WNHNN and SYGVQD (reference sequence). The CDR3 contains 18 residues. CDR3 DNA sequence: TGCGCCAGCAGTGGTTGGACAGGGGTGGGGTTGGACACCGGGGAGCTGTTTTTT. Protein product: CASSGWTGVGLDTGELFF.

The V and J genes are TRBV2 and TRBJ2-7, with 9 bases lining up with TRBD2. The CDR3 spans 14 residues. V shed 5 bases and J 0 bases; nucleotides not matched to a gene: 2. CDR1 is SNHLY, CDR2 FYNNEI, per germline. The CDR3 coding sequence is TGTGCCAGCAGTAGCGGGGGGAGCTCCTACGAGCAGTACTTC. Translated: CASSSGGSSYEQYF.

A word on this clone: The conserved phenylalanine or tryptophan normally closing the CDR3 is absent here, so this likely arose from a read error. No DNA is shown, since the ends of the CDR3 on it are uncertain; the CDR3 is the one TCRdb lists. The J gene is TRBJ2-7, the V gene TRBV9; the table calls TRBD1, which could not be checked here. The CDR3 region is 13 residues in length, termini included. In germline, CDR1 is SGDLS, CDR2 YYNGEE. The CDR3 is CASSPTQTISLPL.

In the case of this clone: This specimen includes other DNA sequences encoding the same CDR3. CDR3 sequence (DNA): TGCGCCAGCAGCCAAGATCGGGGACAGGGGACCTACGAGCAGTACTTC. Translating it yields CASSQDRGQGTYEQYF. The chain couples TRBV4-1 to TRBJ2-7, with 10 nucleotides matching TRBD1. Germline lookup yields CDR1 MGHRA and CDR2 YSYEKL. The CDR3 is 16 residues long. With 0 bases clipped from V and 2 bases from J, the junction kept 4 bases outside the gene matches.

The rearrangement uses TRBV7-6 and TRBJ2-7; tentatively, D is TRBD1 (5 bases). This CDR3 contains 14 residues. Per the germline V gene, CDR1 is SGHVS and CDR2 is FNYEAQ. The V gene lost 1 base and the J gene lost 5 bases, with 12 bases spanning the gap. CDR3 DNA sequence: TGTGCCAGCAGCTTAGATCAGGGCGCGGACGAGCAGTACTTC. Encoded protein: CASSLDQGADEQYF.

The chain uses TRBV28 and TRBJ1-5; 8 positions match TRBD1. This CDR3 has 15 residues. Trimming cost V 6 bases and J 4 bases; bases outside gene matches: 8. Germline CDR1 and CDR2: MDHEN and SYDVKM. CDR3 nucleotide sequence: TGTGCCAGCAGCACGAAAAGACAGGGGAATCAGCCCCAGCATTTT. Residues: CASSTKRQGNQPQHF.

Only one count was recorded for this clone. The chain joins TRBV30 to TRBJ2-5, with D unclear. The CDR3 has 11 amino acids. Trimming shortened V by 3 bases and J by 3 bases, and 5 bases separated the two germline ends. From germline, CDR1 is GTSNPN and CDR2 SVGIG (reference sequence). The CDR3 DNA reads TGTGCCTGGAGGGAAAAAGAGACCCAGTACTTC. This gives the protein CAWREKETQYF. The full variable domain, with the rest looked up from reference TRBV30 and TRBJ2-5, is SQTIHQWPATLVQPVGSPLSLECTVEGTSNPNLYWYRQAAGRGLQLLFYSVGIGQISSEVPQNLSASRPQDRQFILSSKKLLLSDSGFYLCAWREKETQYFGPGTRLLVL.

The chain recombines TRBV29-1 with TRBJ2-7; no clear D gene. Between the trimmed V and J ends, which lost 8 bases and 2 bases, there was a span of 13 bases. The CDR3 extends over 12 amino acids. Germline CDR1 SQVTM, CDR2 ANQGSEA. Here the CDR3 DNA reads TGCAGCACCCAAGGACCGGCCTACGAGCAGTACTTC. Protein sequence: CSTQGPAYEQYF.

This chain uses TRBV10-1 with TRBJ2-7; 8 bases agree with TRBD1. The CDR3 is made up of 13 amino acids. CDR1 WNHNN and CDR2 SYGVQD come from the germline V gene (reference sequence). V shed 6 bases and J 3 bases; nucleotides not matched to a gene: 4. The CDR3 reads CASSPDRGYEQYF. In DNA form, the CDR3 reads TGCGCCAGCAGCCCCGACAGGGGCTACGAGCAGTACTTC.